A single sample gave rise to the 25 T cell receptor beta chains below, sequenced in a study of prognosis after radiotherapy for stage I lung cancer. It was by two-round multiplex PCR that TCR beta CDR3 was amplified from genomic DNA. It was primers specific to each TRBV and TRBJ gene that first-round PCR used. TCRdb used MiXCR to reprocess the multiplex PCR reads, holding one entry per CDR3 protein. The top ten hold 15% of the sample, which has approximately 30,000 distinct CDR3 sequences, around 40% seen once. The material was PBMCs, obtained before or after stereotactic body radiation therapy (not recorded which). The receptors come from a donor older than 45 with non-small cell lung cancer.

The gene calls are TRBV6-5 and TRBJ1-2, with D possibly TRBD1 on 6 matching bases. This CDR3 is 15 amino acids long. The germline gives CDR1 MNHEY, CDR2 SVGAGI. The ends were cut back, 0 bases at V and 9 bases at J, with 17 bases in the middle. The CDR3: CASSYSMGGAYCYTF. CDR3 in DNA: TGTGCCAGCAGTTACTCGATGGGGGGGGCCTACTGCTACACCTTC.

This clonotype was counted at least ten times. The V call is TRBV20-1, the J call TRBJ1-6; TRBD1 aligns across 9 bases. This CDR3 has 13 residues. Germline-derived CDR1 and CDR2 are DFQATT and SNEGSKA (reference sequence). The junction had 7 bases not matched to a gene; V was cut back by 2 bases and J by 14 bases. CDR3 DNA: TGCAGTGCTAGATCCACACAGGGGGCCGCCCTCCACTTT. Amino acid sequence: CSARSTQGAALHF.

This clonotype came up many times. Since a much larger clone is just one base distant, this may be a read error. The chain links TRBV6-1 to TRBJ2-5; D gene uncertain. The CDR3 extends over 11 amino acids. From germline, CDR1 is MNHNS and CDR2 SASEGT. V gave up 8 bases and J gave up 7 bases, with 11 bases separating them. CDR3 protein: CASLEVGTQYF. The CDR3 DNA is TGTGCCAGCCTAGAGGTTGGGACCCAGTACTTC.

This chain connects TRBV7-9 to TRBJ2-2, with D maybe TRBD2 (5 bases). CDR3 length equals 15 residues. CDR1 and CDR2 (germline): SEHNR, FQNEAQ (reference sequence). V lost 3 bases and J lost 5, with 13 bases in between. The CDR3 DNA reads TGTGCCAGCAGCTTCATCGGGATGAGGACCGGGGAGCTGTTTTTT. It is translated as CASSFIGMRTGELFF.

With regard to this clonotype: This may be a read error: a much more frequent sequence differs by one nucleotide. This sequence joins TRBV20-1 and TRBJ2-1; 7 bases are shared with TRBD1. The CDR3 is 16 amino acids. Germline lookup yields CDR1 DFQATT and CDR2 SNEGSKA (reference sequence). V was clipped by 2 bases and J by 4 bases; unmatched bases: 11. CDR3 DNA: TGCAGTGCTAGAAATGTGGGGACAGAGTTATACAATGAGCAGTTCTTC. It codes for CSARNVGTELYNEQFF.

The chain employs TRBV20-1 and TRBJ2-7; TRBD2 matches 7 bases. Looked up from germline, CDR1 is DFQATT and CDR2 is SNEGSKA (reference sequence). There are 17 residues in the CDR3. The V and J ends lost 0 bases and 5 bases, in that order; junction bases with no gene match: 16. The CDR3 region has the DNA TGCAGTGCTAGAGATAGGTTCAAGGCGGGAGTCGTACACGAGCAGTACTTC. Translated, it gives CSARDRFKAGVVHEQYF.

This clonotype was counted ten times or more. V is TRBV4-1 and J is TRBJ2-7; D perhaps matches TRBD1 (6 bases). V was pared by 2 bases and J by 0 bases, with 11 bases between. CDR1 is MGHRA and CDR2 is YSYEKL in the germline V gene. The CDR3 length is 15 residues. The CDR3 nucleotides read TGCGCCAGCAGCCAAAAGACAGGACTCTCCTACGAGCAGTACTTC. Its protein is CASSQKTGLSYEQYF.

Points on this clonotype: A read error is likely here: a far larger clone is one base away. The chain uses TRBV27 and TRBJ2-7; 7 nucleotides match TRBD1. The CDR3 length is 13 residues. CDR1 is MNHEY, CDR2 SMNVEV, per germline (reference sequence). CDR3 region: CAISTPGQREQYF. CDR3 DNA sequence: TGTGCCATCAGTACCCCGGGACAGCGTGAGCAGTACTTC.

This clonotype was detected a few times. This rearrangement joins TRBV20-1 to TRBJ2-3; the match to TRBD1 covers 11 bases. Germline V gene sequence: CDR1 DFQATT, CDR2 SNEGSKA (reference sequence). The CDR3 spans 16 residues. V shed 4 bases, J shed 5 bases, and the junction held 11 bases outside the gene matches. The CDR3 loop is CSAIDTGTGGGDTQYF. Written as DNA, the CDR3 is TGCAGTGCTATAGATACCGGGACAGGGGGAGGAGATACGCAGTATTTT.

This clonotype was counted at least ten times. The CDR3: CASSRLAGVTDTQYF. CDR3 DNA sequence: TGTGCCAGCAGCCGACTAGCGGGAGTGACAGATACGCAGTATTTT. The rearrangement links TRBV13 to TRBJ2-3; TRBD2 matches at 12 bases. The CDR3 contains 15 residues. V was clipped by 5 bases and J by 3 bases; unmatched bases: 3. From germline, CDR1 is PRHDT and CDR2 FYEKMQ (reference sequence).

This chain links TRBV6-2 or TRBV6-3 with TRBJ2-7; maybe TRBD2 (6 bases). V gave up 5 bases and J gave up 4 bases, with 21 bases separating them. The CDR3 is 16 amino acids. The V gene's germline CDR1 is MNHEY and CDR2 SVGEGT. In nucleotides, the CDR3 is TGTGCCAGCAGTGGCCGGGGTACCAGCCGGGGGTACGAGCAGTACTTC. It translates to CASSGRGTSRGYEQYF.

This clonotype was recorded many times. The chain combines TRBV12-3 or TRBV12-4 with TRBJ1-4; TRBD1 might be the D (5 bases). V shed 7 bases and J shed 3 bases, with 12 bases lying between them. The CDR3 sequence is 14 residues long. The CDR3 loop is CASKQGGSNEKLFF. CDR3 in DNA: TGTGCCAGCAAGCAGGGCGGGTCTAATGAAAAACTGTTTTTT.

This clonotype is medium-sized by share. The chain joins TRBV6-1 to TRBJ2-7; the match to TRBD1 covers 8 bases. The CDR3 is 13 amino acids. The germline gives CDR1 MNHNS, CDR2 SASEGT. V was clipped by 8 bases and J by 3 bases; unmatched bases: 6. The CDR3 here is CASRTGNGYEQYF. DNA for the CDR3: TGTGCCAGCCGGACAGGGAACGGCTACGAGCAGTACTTC.

The chain combines TRBV19 with TRBJ2-7; 13 bases fit TRBD2. This CDR3 region has 18 residues. Per germline, CDR1 LNHDA and CDR2 SQIVND (reference sequence). V shed 3 bases, J shed 1 base, and the junction held 9 bases outside the gene matches. Here the CDR3 DNA reads TGTGCCAGTAGTATTCGGACTAGCGGGAGTGAACTATCCTACGAGCAGTACTTC. Protein: CASSIRTSGSELSYEQYF.

This clonotype has at least ten counts. The chain uses TRBV4-1 and TRBJ2-7; D is uncertain. Looked up from germline, CDR1 is MGHRA and CDR2 is YSYEKL. V was cut by 4 bases and J by 0 bases, with 7 bases left in between. The CDR3 length is 13 residues. CDR3: CASSPKGSYEQYF. DNA of the CDR3: TGCGCCAGCAGCCCCAAGGGCTCCTACGAGCAGTACTTC.

This clonotype counts as medium-sized. The V call is TRBV20-1, the J call TRBJ1-2; 7 bases agree with TRBD1. The CDR3 has 15 residues. V shed 5 bases, J shed 0 bases, and the junction held 9 bases outside the gene matches. Germline assignment: CDR1 DFQATT and CDR2 SNEGSKA (reference sequence). The CDR3 sequence is CSAAMRDRSNYGYTF. DNA of the CDR3: TGCAGTGCTGCGATGCGGGACAGATCTAACTATGGCTACACCTTC.

There are many counts of this clonotype. The chain is built from TRBV4-1 and TRBJ1-2; D may be TRBD1 (6 bases). CDR3 length equals 16 residues. CDR1 and CDR2 (germline): MGHRA, YSYEKL. Trimming shortened V by 4 bases and J by 3 bases, and 18 bases separated the two germline ends. The CDR3 reads CASSLVKAGVYYGYTF. Written as DNA, the CDR3 is TGCGCCAGCAGCCTCGTTAAGGCAGGGGTCTACTATGGCTACACCTTC.

This chain joins TRBV6-2 or TRBV6-3 and TRBJ2-7; D gene unclear. Germline CDR1 and CDR2: MNHEY and SVGEGT. Between the trimmed V and J ends, which lost 4 bases and 3 bases, there was a span of 4 bases. This CDR3 is 11 amino acids long. The CDR3 protein is CASSSHYEQYF. DNA of the CDR3: TGTGCCAGCAGTTCGCACTACGAGCAGTACTTC.

The sample holds a few counts of this clonotype. This CDR3 reads CASSTMEAELFF. The DNA of the CDR3 is TGTGCCAGTAGTACTATGGAAGCGGAGCTGTTTTTT. This rearrangement joins TRBV19 to TRBJ2-2; no clear D gene. V was trimmed by 4 bases and J by 10 bases, leaving 10 bases between them. Germline values: CDR1 LNHDA, CDR2 SQIVND (reference sequence). The CDR3 loop spans 12 amino acids.

In its sample, this clonotype was seen many times. This CDR3 is CASSSQAGAGTGELFF. The CDR3 DNA follows: TGTGCCAGTAGTTCTCAAGCGGGGGCGGGCACCGGGGAGCTGTTTTTT. This chain joins TRBV19 and TRBJ2-2, with TRBD2 matching 8 bases. CDR3 length: 16 amino acids. Trimming at V came to 5 bases and at J to 4 bases, leaving 9 bases not matched to a gene. Germline V gene lookup returns CDR1 LNHDA and CDR2 SQIVND (reference sequence).

This clonotype was detected ten times or more. The rearrangement uses TRBV12-3 or TRBV12-4 and TRBJ2-3; weak D call: TRBD2 (5 bases). The CDR3 runs 14 residues. Trimming left V 4 bases short and J 3 bases short, with 11 bases between. CDR3 sequence reads: CASSSHGVTDTQYF. In DNA form, the CDR3 reads TGTGCCAGCAGTTCGCACGGGGTAACAGATACGCAGTATTTT.

A remark on this clonotype: One junction end does not reproduce the germline sequence, and a read error may be involved. This chain joins TRBV5-5 and TRBJ1-3; no definite D call. The CDR3 covers 15 residues. Looked up from germline, CDR1 is SGHKS and CDR2 is YYEKEE (reference sequence). The CDR3, as DNA: TGTGCCAGCAGCAGGATAGCCTACTCTGGAAGCACCATGTATTTT. Its protein is CASSRIAYSGSTMYF.

Remarks on this clonotype: A far larger clone lies a single base away; this is likely a read error. The CDR3 region is CASSYSGGDERFF. In DNA form, the CDR3 reads TGTGCCAGCAGTTACTCCGGAGGTGATGAGCGGTTCTTC. The rearrangement links TRBV6-2 or TRBV6-3 to TRBJ2-4, with a weak D call TRBD2 (5 bases). Germline-derived CDR1 and CDR2 are MNHEY and SVGEGT. The CDR3 is 13 residues long.

As concerns this clonotype: A far larger clone is only one base removed, so a read error is likely. The V call is TRBV11-3, the J call TRBJ2-2; possible D gene TRBD2, 5 bases. The V end lost 3 bases, the J end lost 9 bases, and 11 bases lay between the germline ends. The length of the CDR3 is 13 residues. Germline V gene sequence: CDR1 SGHNT, CDR2 YENEEA. The CDR3 coding sequence is TGTGCCAGCAGCTTTGGACTCCCCCGGGAGCTGTTTTTT. Amino acids: CASSFGLPRELFF.

The gene calls are TRBV7-2 and TRBJ1-3, with 7 bases aligning to TRBD1. Germline-derived CDR1 and CDR2 are SGHTA and FQGNSA. This CDR3 has 18 residues. The junction had 13 bases not matched to a gene; V was cut back by 1 base and J by 4 bases. CDR3 nucleotide sequence: TGTGCCAGCAGCTTAGTAGGGGAACAGGGGATTATCGGAAACACCATATATTTT. This sequence encodes CASSLVGEQGIIGNTIYF.